This T cell receptor beta chain emerged from a study of cytomegalovirus exposure and HLA in healthy donors. In the study overall: Clustering assigned about 76% of the 350 to 450 genotyped donors to the Caucasian-associated ancestry cluster.

13 Jbeta primers and 60 Vbeta primers were used for the PCR. Produced via immunoSEQ multiplex PCR; TCRdb's table is partial and in-frame only. The profile shows hundreds of thousands of clones, over 70% of them singletons. Study-level points and caveats: Per a later analysis, HLA-associated TCR beta chains showed more clonal expansion than other, equally common TCR beta chains.

A remark on this clone: Its antigen is not known.

The sequencing input was PBMCs. The TCR comes from a woman aged 55-70 years in good health and CMV-seropositive.

The chain's CDR3 is CAGNLQALGELFF. The CDR3 DNA sequence: TGTGCCGGAAACTTACAGGCCCTCGGGGAGCTGTTTTTT. J is TRBJ2-2 and V is TRBV2; D might be TRBD1 (5 bases). Germline CDR1 and CDR2: SNHLY and FYNNEI. This CDR3 comprises 13 residues. Trimming left V 11 bases short and J 7 bases short, with 17 bases between.